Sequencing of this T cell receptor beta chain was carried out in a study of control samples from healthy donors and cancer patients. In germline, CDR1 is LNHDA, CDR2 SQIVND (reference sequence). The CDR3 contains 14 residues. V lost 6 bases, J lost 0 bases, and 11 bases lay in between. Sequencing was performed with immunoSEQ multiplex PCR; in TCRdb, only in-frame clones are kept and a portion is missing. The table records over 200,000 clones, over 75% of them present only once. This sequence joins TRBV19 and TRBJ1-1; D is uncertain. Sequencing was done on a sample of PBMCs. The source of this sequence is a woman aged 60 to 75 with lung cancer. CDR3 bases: TGTGCCAGTAGCCCCCCTATTATGAACACTGAAGCTTTCTTT. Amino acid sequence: CASSPPIMNTEAFF.